Listed below are T cell receptor beta chains from one sample, sequenced in a study of blood T cells in healthy people across ages. TCRdb re-analysed the 5' RACE reads in MiXCR, keeping a single row per CDR3 protein. This sample carries about 1.5 million distinct CDR3 sequences, approximately 38% of them seen once, and the ten largest clones take roughly 8.2%. The sample comprised blood. Source of these receptors: a woman in her late teens or twenties in good health. CDR3s include the opening cysteine and the closing phenylalanine or tryptophan. The D gene is left open where the match is weak. Clone size is stated in some rows and not others, as once, few, many or a class when expanded.

d_gene: -
v_gene: TRBV12-3/TRBV12-4
abundance: -
j_gene: TRBJ2-1
CDR3aa: CASSLSGPNNEQFF
CDR3nt: TGTGCCAGCAGTTTGTCAGGCCCTAACAATGAGCAGTTCTTC

d_gene: -
v_gene: TRBV19
abundance: -
j_gene: TRBJ2-3
CDR3aa: CASSIVGTPGTDTQYF
CDR3nt: TGTGCCAGTAGTATAGTGGGCACGCCAGGCACAGATACGCAGTATTTT

d_gene: TRBD2
v_gene: TRBV11-1
abundance: -
j_gene: TRBJ2-5
CDR3aa: CASSLAWSTSAGETQYF
CDR3nt: TGTGCCAGCAGCTTAGCCTGGTCGACTAGCGCCGGAGAGACCCAGTACTTC

d_gene: -
v_gene: TRBV6-6
abundance: -
j_gene: TRBJ2-1
CDR3aa: CASVRQVNNEQFF
CDR3nt: TGTGCCAGCGTAAGACAGGTGAACAATGAGCAGTTCTTC

d_gene: TRBD2
v_gene: TRBV20-1
abundance: many
j_gene: TRBJ2-1
CDR3aa: CSAGRTSGYNEQFF
CDR3nt: TGCAGTGCTGGGCGGACTAGCGGTTACAATGAGCAGTTCTTC

d_gene: -
v_gene: TRBV11-2
abundance: few
j_gene: TRBJ2-4
CDR3aa: CASSSPGDNIQYF
CDR3nt: TGTGCCAGCAGCTCGCCGGGAGACAACATTCAGTACTTC

d_gene: TRBD2
v_gene: TRBV10-3
abundance: few
j_gene: TRBJ2-5
CDR3aa: CAISLTPTSGRTTQYF
CDR3nt: TGTGCCATCAGTCTCACCCCTACTAGCGGGAGGACGACCCAGTACTTC

d_gene: TRBD2
v_gene: TRBV4-1
abundance: -
j_gene: TRBJ2-7
CDR3aa: CASSQGSVAGGPAYEQYF
CDR3nt: TGCGCCAGCAGCCAAGGGAGTGTAGCGGGGGGTCCAGCCTACGAGCAGTACTTC

d_gene: -
v_gene: TRBV27
abundance: -
j_gene: TRBJ2-7
CDR3aa: CASSFLPGYEQYF
CDR3nt: TGTGCCAGCAGTTTCCTCCCTGGGTACGAGCAGTACTTC

d_gene: -
v_gene: TRBV7-9
abundance: -
j_gene: TRBJ2-5
CDR3aa: CASSSNPGGETQYF
CDR3nt: TGTGCCAGCAGCTCAAACCCAGGCGGGGAGACCCAGTACTTC

d_gene: TRBD1
v_gene: TRBV29-1
abundance: -
j_gene: TRBJ2-7
CDR3aa: CSVAGTDKNEQYF
CDR3nt: TGCAGCGTGGCCGGGACAGATAAGAATGAGCAGTACTTC

d_gene: -
v_gene: TRBV20-1
abundance: few
j_gene: TRBJ2-1
CDR3aa: CSANENFGLRQGGIDEQFF
CDR3nt: TGCAGTGCCAATGAAAATTTCGGTCTTAGGCAGGGGGGTATTGATGAGCAGTTCTTC

d_gene: TRBD2
v_gene: TRBV5-1
abundance: -
j_gene: TRBJ2-1
CDR3aa: CASAEGAGGPNEQFF
CDR3nt: TGCGCCAGCGCCGAGGGAGCGGGGGGGCCGAATGAGCAGTTCTTC

d_gene: TRBD2
v_gene: TRBV7-9
abundance: -
j_gene: TRBJ2-4
CDR3aa: CASSGGLAVSEQYF
CDR3nt: TGTGCCAGCAGCGGGGGACTAGCGGTCTCTGAGCAGTACTTC

d_gene: -
v_gene: TRBV3-1
abundance: -
j_gene: TRBJ2-1
CDR3aa: CASRDEYSSYNEQFF
CDR3nt: TGTGCCAGCAGGGATGAGTACAGCTCCTACAATGAGCAGTTCTTC

d_gene: -
v_gene: TRBV29-1
abundance: few
j_gene: TRBJ1-1
CDR3aa: CSVVGRGWGNPEAFF
CDR3nt: TGCAGCGTTGTGGGCAGGGGATGGGGAAACCCTGAAGCTTTCTTT

d_gene: -
v_gene: TRBV11-2
abundance: few
j_gene: TRBJ1-1
CDR3aa: CASVRQINTEAFF
CDR3nt: TGTGCCAGCGTGAGACAGATTAACACTGAAGCTTTCTTT

d_gene: -
v_gene: TRBV29-1
abundance: few
j_gene: TRBJ2-1
CDR3aa: CSAGGADSYNEQFF
CDR3nt: TGCAGCGCCGGGGGAGCAGACAGCTACAATGAGCAGTTCTTC

d_gene: -
v_gene: TRBV12-3/TRBV12-4
abundance: -
j_gene: TRBJ1-1
CDR3aa: CASSLGSRENTEAFF
CDR3nt: TGTGCCAGCAGCCTCGGTTCCAGGGAGAACACTGAAGCTTTCTTT

d_gene: -
v_gene: TRBV7-9
abundance: -
j_gene: TRBJ1-6
CDR3aa: CTSSGSGDNSPLHF
CDR3nt: TGTACCAGCAGCGGTTCCGGCGATAATTCACCCCTCCACTTT

d_gene: -
v_gene: TRBV29-1
abundance: -
j_gene: TRBJ1-2
CDR3aa: CSAEVSNYGYTF
CDR3nt: TGCAGCGCCGAAGTCTCTAACTATGGCTACACCTTC

d_gene: -
v_gene: TRBV20-1
abundance: few
j_gene: TRBJ2-7
CDR3aa: CSARGTTFSYEQYF
CDR3nt: TGCAGTGCTAGAGGGACTACCTTTTCCTACGAGCAGTACTTC

d_gene: -
v_gene: TRBV29-1
abundance: few
j_gene: TRBJ2-3
CDR3aa: CSVVGTLSSTDTQYF
CDR3nt: TGCAGCGTTGTAGGGACATTGAGTAGCACAGATACGCAGTATTTT

d_gene: TRBD2
v_gene: TRBV2
abundance: -
j_gene: TRBJ2-3
CDR3aa: CASRKMTSGRGETQYF
CDR3nt: TGTGCCAGCAGGAAGATGACTAGCGGGAGAGGGGAGACGCAGTATTTT

d_gene: -
v_gene: TRBV15
abundance: few
j_gene: TRBJ1-2
CDR3aa: CATSRGRSGEGGYTF
CDR3nt: TGTGCCACCAGCAGAGGAAGGAGTGGGGAGGGTGGCTACACCTTC

d_gene: -
v_gene: TRBV9
abundance: -
j_gene: TRBJ2-2
CDR3aa: CASSVVRGGTTNTGELFF
CDR3nt: TGTGCCAGCAGCGTAGTTAGGGGCGGGACAACGAACACCGGGGAGCTGTTTTTT

d_gene: TRBD2
v_gene: TRBV4-1
abundance: -
j_gene: TRBJ2-5
CDR3aa: CASSQVPGGAWVEYF
CDR3nt: TGCGCCAGCAGCCAAGTCCCCGGGGGGGCTTGGGTGGAGTACTTC

d_gene: TRBD2
v_gene: TRBV2
abundance: -
j_gene: TRBJ2-2
CDR3aa: CASRALAGATGELFF
CDR3nt: TGTGCCAGCAGGGCCTTAGCGGGGGCCACCGGGGAGCTGTTTTTT

d_gene: TRBD1
v_gene: TRBV7-3
abundance: -
j_gene: TRBJ2-1
CDR3aa: CASSLGTVSYNGQFF
CDR3nt: TGTGCCAGCAGCTTAGGGACAGTCTCCTACAATGGGCAGTTCTTC

d_gene: -
v_gene: TRBV4-1
abundance: few
j_gene: TRBJ1-2
CDR3aa: CASSQLEYGYTF
CDR3nt: TGCGCCAGCAGCCAGTTAGAGTATGGCTACACCTTC

d_gene: TRBD1
v_gene: TRBV15
abundance: -
j_gene: TRBJ2-5
CDR3aa: CATSTPLRGQDQETQYF
CDR3nt: TGTGCCACCAGCACCCCTCTGAGGGGACAGGACCAAGAGACCCAGTACTTC

d_gene: -
v_gene: TRBV28
abundance: -
j_gene: TRBJ2-7
CDR3aa: CASSYGGTTGTKGEQYF
CDR3nt: TGTGCCAGCAGTTATGGAGGGACGACCGGGACGAAGGGCGAGCAGTACTTC

d_gene: TRBD2
v_gene: TRBV4-2
abundance: -
j_gene: TRBJ2-2
CDR3aa: CASSQDNLAGGPAGELFF
CDR3nt: TGTGCCAGCAGCCAAGATAACCTAGCGGGAGGTCCCGCCGGGGAGCTGTTTTTT

d_gene: TRBD1
v_gene: TRBV7-9
abundance: -
j_gene: TRBJ1-4
CDR3aa: CASSPSTGRNEKLFF
CDR3nt: TGTGCCAGCAGCCCGTCGACAGGGCGGAATGAAAAACTGTTTTTT

d_gene: -
v_gene: TRBV4-1
abundance: -
j_gene: TRBJ1-5
CDR3aa: CASSPTMGENQPQHF
CDR3nt: TGCGCCAGCAGCCCTACGATGGGGGAGAATCAGCCCCAGCATTTT

d_gene: TRBD1
v_gene: TRBV6-1
abundance: few
j_gene: TRBJ2-4
CDR3aa: CASSDPDRGLAKNIQYF
CDR3nt: TGTGCCAGCAGTGACCCAGACAGGGGCCTAGCCAAAAACATTCAGTACTTC

d_gene: -
v_gene: TRBV5-1
abundance: few
j_gene: TRBJ2-3
CDR3aa: CASSQGTSTDTQYF
CDR3nt: TGCGCCAGCAGCCAGGGAACTAGCACAGATACGCAGTATTTT

d_gene: TRBD2
v_gene: TRBV27
abundance: -
j_gene: TRBJ2-7
CDR3aa: CASSVSGRRYEQYF
CDR3nt: TGTGCCAGCAGTGTATCCGGGAGGCGCTACGAGCAGTACTTC

d_gene: TRBD2
v_gene: TRBV3-1
abundance: -
j_gene: TRBJ2-5
CDR3aa: CASSLGTSGGRDQYF
CDR3nt: TGTGCCAGCAGCCTAGGGACTAGCGGGGGGCGGGACCAGTACTTC

d_gene: -
v_gene: TRBV2
abundance: -
j_gene: TRBJ2-5
CDR3aa: CASGIQRWGQYF
CDR3nt: TGTGCCAGCGGGATACAACGTTGGGGGCAGTACTTC